This T cell receptor beta chain was sequenced for a study of cytomegalovirus exposure and HLA in healthy donors. Study in general: Previous work identified 117 million unique TCR beta sequences from approximately 190 million T cells.

Points from the study as a whole: Common viral pathogens (according to a later analysis) appeared linked to several of the most significant clusters. There were a few CMV-associated chains whose specificity for CMV antigens was confirmed in vitro.

CDR1 is MNHEY and CDR2 is SMNVEV in the germline V gene (reference sequence). The V end lost 7 bases, the J end lost 8 bases, and 14 bases lay between the germline ends. CDR3 length: 12 residues. As regards this clone: Its antigen remains unidentified.

PCR involved 60 Vbeta and 13 Jbeta primers. Repertoires were generated with immunoSEQ multiplex PCR, while TCRdb's copy carries only in-frame clones and drops some. Seen here are 150,000 to 200,000 clones, roughly an eighth observed once, and the top ten hold about 7.8%. The chain links TRBV27 to TRBJ1-2; D is possibly TRBD1 (5 bases). This sequence originates from a man aged 45 to 65 in good health and CMV-seropositive. Sequencing was performed on PBMCs. This chain's CDR3 is CASTGRGEGYTF. In nucleotides, the CDR3 is TGTGCCAGCACCGGCCGGGGGGAAGGCTACACCTTC.